A selection of T cell receptor beta chains follows, all from one sample in a study of Graves' ophthalmopathy and Graves' hyperthyroidism. TCRdb re-called the multiplex PCR reads through MiXCR, storing one row per CDR3 protein. The repertoire holds roughly 36,000 distinct CDR3 sequences, with approximately 50% as singletons. The source material was peripheral blood. The receptors here all came from an adult woman with stable Graves' hyperthyroidism. CDR3s include the opening cysteine and the closing phenylalanine or tryptophan. The order of the fields is J gene, V gene, D gene, clone size, CDR3 protein, CDR3 DNA. The D gene is left open where the match is weak. Clone size is not always given. Where it is, it says once, few, many or a class for expanded clones.

J: TRBJ2-5
V: TRBV20-1
D: TRBD1
size: NA
CDR3: CSANEGTGGAWETQYF
DNA: TGCAGTGCCAACGAAGGGACAGGGGGCGCCTGGGAGACCCAGTACTTC

J: TRBJ1-2
V: TRBV6-5
D: TRBD1
size: many
CDR3: CASSAGTGYGYTF
DNA: TGTGCCAGCAGTGCCGGGACAGGGTACGGCTACACCTTC

J: TRBJ1-4
V: TRBV20-1
D: NA
size: many
CDR3: CSAFVGGTASGEKLFF
DNA: TGCAGTGCTTTTGTCGGGGGGACGGCGTCTGGGGAAAAACTGTTTTTT

J: TRBJ2-3
V: TRBV12-3/TRBV12-4
D: NA
size: many
CDR3: CASKRRGATSTDTQYF
DNA: TGTGCCAGCAAAAGGAGGGGAGCGACTAGCACAGATACGCAGTATTTT

J: TRBJ2-7
V: TRBV9
D: NA
size: many
CDR3: CASSPGVAVYEQYF
DNA: TGTGCCAGCAGCCCCGGGGTTGCGGTCTACGAGCAGTACTTC

J: TRBJ2-7
V: TRBV20-1
D: TRBD2
size: many
CDR3: CSARLAEGYEQYF
DNA: TGCAGTGCCAGACTAGCGGAGGGCTACGAGCAGTACTTC

J: TRBJ1-2
V: TRBV29-1
D: NA
size: medium-sized
CDR3: CSVVEVSYGYTF
DNA: TGCAGCGTTGTTGAGGTCAGCTATGGCTACACCTTC

J: TRBJ1-6
V: TRBV7-9
D: NA
size: NA
CDR3: CASSLGQPSSPLHF
DNA: TGTGCCAGCAGCCTTGGACAGCCTAGTTCACCCCTCCACTTT

J: TRBJ1-6
V: TRBV9
D: NA
size: NA
CDR3: CASSSPGTSNPPLHF
DNA: TGTGCCAGCAGCTCCCCCGGGACAAGTAATCCACCCCTCCACTTT

J: TRBJ1-2
V: TRBV10-2
D: NA
size: NA
CDR3: CASRADRKGGYGYTF
DNA: TGCGCCAGCAGAGCCGACAGAAAGGGGGGGTATGGCTACACCTTC